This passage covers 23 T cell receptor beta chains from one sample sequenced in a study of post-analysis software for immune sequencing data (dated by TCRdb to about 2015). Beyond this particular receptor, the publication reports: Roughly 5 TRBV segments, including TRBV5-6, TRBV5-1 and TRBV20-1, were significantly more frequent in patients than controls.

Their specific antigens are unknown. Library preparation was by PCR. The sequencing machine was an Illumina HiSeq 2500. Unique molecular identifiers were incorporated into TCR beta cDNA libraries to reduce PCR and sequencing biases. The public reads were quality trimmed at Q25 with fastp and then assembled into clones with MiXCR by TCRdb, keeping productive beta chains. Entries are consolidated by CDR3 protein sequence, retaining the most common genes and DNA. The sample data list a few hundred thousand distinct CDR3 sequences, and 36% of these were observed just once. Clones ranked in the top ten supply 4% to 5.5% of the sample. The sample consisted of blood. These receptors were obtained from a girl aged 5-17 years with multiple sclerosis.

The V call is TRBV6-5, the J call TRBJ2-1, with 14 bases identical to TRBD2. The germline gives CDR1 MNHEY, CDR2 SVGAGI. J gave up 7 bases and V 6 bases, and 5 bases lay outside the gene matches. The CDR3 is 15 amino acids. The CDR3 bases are TGTGCCAGCAGGGCGGGACTAGCGGGAGAAAATGAGCAGTTCTTC. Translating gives CASRAGLAGENEQFF.

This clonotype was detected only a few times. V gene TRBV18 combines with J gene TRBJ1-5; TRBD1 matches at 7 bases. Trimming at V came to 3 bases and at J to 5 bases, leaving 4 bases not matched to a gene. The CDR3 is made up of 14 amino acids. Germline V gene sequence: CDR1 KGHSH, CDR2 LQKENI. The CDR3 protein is CASSPGQQDQPQHF. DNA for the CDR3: TGTGCCAGCTCACCGGGACAGCAAGATCAGCCCCAGCATTTT.

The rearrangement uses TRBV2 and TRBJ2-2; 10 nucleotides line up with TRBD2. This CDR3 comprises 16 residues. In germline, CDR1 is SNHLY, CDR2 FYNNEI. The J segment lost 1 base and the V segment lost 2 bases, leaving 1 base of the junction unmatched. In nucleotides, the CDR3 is TGTGCCAGCAGTGAACTAGCGGGAGTGAACACCGGGGAGCTGTTTTTT. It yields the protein CASSELAGVNTGELFF. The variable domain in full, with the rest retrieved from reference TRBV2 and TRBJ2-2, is EPEVTQTPSHQVTQMGQEVILRCVPISNHLYFYWYRQILGQKVEFLVSFYNNEISEKSEIFDDQFSVERPDGSNFTLKIRSTKLEDSAMYFCASSELAGVNTGELFFGEGSRLTVL.

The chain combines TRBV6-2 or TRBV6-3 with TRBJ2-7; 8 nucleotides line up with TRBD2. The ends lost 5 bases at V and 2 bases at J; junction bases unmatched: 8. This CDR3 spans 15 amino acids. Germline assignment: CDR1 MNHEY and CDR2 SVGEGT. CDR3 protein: CASSHIAGSPYEQYF. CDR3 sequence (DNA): TGTGCCAGCAGTCACATAGCGGGAAGCCCCTACGAGCAGTACTTC.

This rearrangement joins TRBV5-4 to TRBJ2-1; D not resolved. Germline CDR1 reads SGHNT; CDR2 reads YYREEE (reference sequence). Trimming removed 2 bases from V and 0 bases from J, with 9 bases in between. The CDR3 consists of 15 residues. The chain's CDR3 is CASSFGPSSYNEQFF. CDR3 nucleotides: TGTGCCAGCAGCTTTGGACCCAGCTCCTACAATGAGCAGTTCTTC.

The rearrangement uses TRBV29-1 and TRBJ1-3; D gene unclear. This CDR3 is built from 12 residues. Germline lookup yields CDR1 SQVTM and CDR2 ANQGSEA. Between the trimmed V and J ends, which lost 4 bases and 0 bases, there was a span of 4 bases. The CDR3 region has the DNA TGCAGCGTTGCCCTCTCTGGAAACACCATATATTTT. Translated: CSVALSGNTIYF.

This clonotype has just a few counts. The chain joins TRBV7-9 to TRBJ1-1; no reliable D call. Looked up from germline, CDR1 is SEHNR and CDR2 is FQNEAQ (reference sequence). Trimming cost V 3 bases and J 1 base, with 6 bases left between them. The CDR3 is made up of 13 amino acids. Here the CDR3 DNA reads TGTGCCAGCAGCTTGTGGGAGAACACTGAAGCTTTCTTT. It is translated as CASSLWENTEAFF.

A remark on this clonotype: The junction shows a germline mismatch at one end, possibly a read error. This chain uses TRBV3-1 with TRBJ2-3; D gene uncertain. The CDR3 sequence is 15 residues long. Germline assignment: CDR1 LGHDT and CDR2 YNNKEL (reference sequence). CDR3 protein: CVSSQDLVGTDTQYF. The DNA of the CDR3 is TGTGTCAGCAGCCAAGATCTTGTGGGCACAGATACGCAGTATTTT.

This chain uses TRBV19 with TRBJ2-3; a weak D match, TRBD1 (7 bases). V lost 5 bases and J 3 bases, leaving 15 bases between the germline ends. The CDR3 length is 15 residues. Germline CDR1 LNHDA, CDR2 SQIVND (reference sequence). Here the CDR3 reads CASSRSGGGTDTQYF. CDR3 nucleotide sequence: TGTGCCAGTAGTCGGTCAGGGGGAGGAACAGATACGCAGTATTTT.

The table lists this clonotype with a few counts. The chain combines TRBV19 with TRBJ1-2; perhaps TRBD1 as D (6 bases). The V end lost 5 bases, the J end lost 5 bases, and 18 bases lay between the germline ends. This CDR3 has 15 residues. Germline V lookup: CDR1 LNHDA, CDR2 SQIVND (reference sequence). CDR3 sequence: CASSDHGGLLYGYTF. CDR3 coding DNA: TGTGCCAGTAGTGATCACGGGGGGCTATTGTATGGCTACACCTTC. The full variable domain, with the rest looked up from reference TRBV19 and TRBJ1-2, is DGGITQSPKYLFRKEGQNVTLSCEQNLNHDAMYWYRQDPGQGLRLIYYSQIVNDFQKGDIAEGYSVSREKKESFPLTVTSAQKNPTAFYLCASSDHGGLLYGYTFGSGTRLTVV.

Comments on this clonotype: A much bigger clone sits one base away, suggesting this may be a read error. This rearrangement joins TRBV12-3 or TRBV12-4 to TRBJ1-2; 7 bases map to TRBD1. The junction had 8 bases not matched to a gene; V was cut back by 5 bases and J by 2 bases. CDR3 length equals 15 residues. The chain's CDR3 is CASSADRRWNYGYTF. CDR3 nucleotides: TGTGCCAGCAGTGCGGACAGGAGATGGAACTATGGCTACACCTTC.

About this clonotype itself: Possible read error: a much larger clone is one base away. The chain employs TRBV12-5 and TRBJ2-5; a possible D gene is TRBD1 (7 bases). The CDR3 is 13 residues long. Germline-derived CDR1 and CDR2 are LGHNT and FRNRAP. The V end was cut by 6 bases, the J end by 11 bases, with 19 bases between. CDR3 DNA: TGTGCTAGTGGGCCCAGGGGGAGGTATGAGCAGTACTTC. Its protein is CASGPRGRYEQYF. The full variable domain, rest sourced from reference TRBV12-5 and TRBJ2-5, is DARVTQTPRHKVTEMGQEVTMRCQPILGHNTVFWYRQTMMQGLELLAYFRNRAPLDDSGMPKDRFSAEMPDATLATLKIQPSEPRDSAVYFCASGPRGRYEQYFGPGTRLLVL.

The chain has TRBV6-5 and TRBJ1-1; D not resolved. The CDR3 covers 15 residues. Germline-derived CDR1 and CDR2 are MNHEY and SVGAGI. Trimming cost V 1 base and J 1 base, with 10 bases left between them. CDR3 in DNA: TGTGCCAGCAGTTACTGGACCGGGAGGAACACTGAAGCTTTCTTT. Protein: CASSYWTGRNTEAFF.

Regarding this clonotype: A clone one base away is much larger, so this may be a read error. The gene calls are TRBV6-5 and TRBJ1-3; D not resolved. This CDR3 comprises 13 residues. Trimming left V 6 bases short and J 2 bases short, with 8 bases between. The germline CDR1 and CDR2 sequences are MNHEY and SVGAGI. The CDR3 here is CASRYGPGNTIYF. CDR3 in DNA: TGTGCCAGCAGGTACGGTCCTGGAAACACCATATATTTT.

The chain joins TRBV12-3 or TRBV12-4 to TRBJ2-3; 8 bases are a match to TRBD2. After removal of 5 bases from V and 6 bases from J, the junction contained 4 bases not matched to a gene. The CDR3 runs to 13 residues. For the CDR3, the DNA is TGTGCCAGCAGTGCGGGGGGCTACGATACGCAGTATTTT. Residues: CASSAGGYDTQYF.

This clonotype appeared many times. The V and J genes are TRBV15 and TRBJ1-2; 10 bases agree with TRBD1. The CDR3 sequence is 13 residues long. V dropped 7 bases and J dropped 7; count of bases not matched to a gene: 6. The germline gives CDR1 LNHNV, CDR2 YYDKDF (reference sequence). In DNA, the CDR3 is TGTGCCACCAACCGCGGGACAGGGGTTGGCTACACCTTC. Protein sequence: CATNRGTGVGYTF.

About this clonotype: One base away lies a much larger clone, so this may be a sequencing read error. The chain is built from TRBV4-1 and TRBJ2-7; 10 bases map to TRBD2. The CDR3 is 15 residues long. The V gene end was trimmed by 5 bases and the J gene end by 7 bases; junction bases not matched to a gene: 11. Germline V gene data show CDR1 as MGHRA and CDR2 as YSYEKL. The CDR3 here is CASSAGTSVYNEQYF. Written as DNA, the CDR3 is TGCGCCAGCAGCGCCGGGACTAGCGTTTACAATGAGCAGTACTTC.

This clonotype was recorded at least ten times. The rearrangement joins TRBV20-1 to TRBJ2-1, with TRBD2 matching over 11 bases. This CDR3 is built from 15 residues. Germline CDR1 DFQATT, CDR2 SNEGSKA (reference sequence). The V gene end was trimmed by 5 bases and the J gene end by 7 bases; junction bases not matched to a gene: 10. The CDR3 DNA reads TGCAGTGCTGCCATTAGCGGGAGGGCCAGGAATGAGCAGTTCTTC. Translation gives CSAAISGRARNEQFF.

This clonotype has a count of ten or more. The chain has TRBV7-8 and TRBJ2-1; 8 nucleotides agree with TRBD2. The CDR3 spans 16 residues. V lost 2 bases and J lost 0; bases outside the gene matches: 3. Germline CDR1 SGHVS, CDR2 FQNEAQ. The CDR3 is CASSLPSGSSYNEQFF. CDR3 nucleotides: TGTGCCAGCAGCTTACCCAGCGGGAGCTCCTACAATGAGCAGTTCTTC.

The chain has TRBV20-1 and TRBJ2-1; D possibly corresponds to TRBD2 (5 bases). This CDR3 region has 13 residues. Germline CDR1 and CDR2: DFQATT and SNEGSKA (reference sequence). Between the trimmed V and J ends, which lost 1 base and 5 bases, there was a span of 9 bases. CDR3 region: CSARGGSDNEQFF. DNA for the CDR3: TGCAGTGCTAGAGGCGGGTCAGACAATGAGCAGTTCTTC.

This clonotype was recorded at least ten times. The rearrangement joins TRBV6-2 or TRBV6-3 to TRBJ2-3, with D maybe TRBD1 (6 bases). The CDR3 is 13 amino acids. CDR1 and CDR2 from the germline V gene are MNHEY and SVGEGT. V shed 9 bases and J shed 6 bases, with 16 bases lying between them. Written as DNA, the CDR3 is TGTGCCAGTACACAGGGAACGATGGATACGCAGTATTTT. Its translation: CASTQGTMDTQYF.

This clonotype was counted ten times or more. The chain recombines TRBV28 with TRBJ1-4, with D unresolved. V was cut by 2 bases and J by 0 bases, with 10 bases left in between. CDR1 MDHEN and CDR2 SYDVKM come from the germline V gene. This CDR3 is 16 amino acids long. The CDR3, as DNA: TGTGCCAGCAGTTTACTGCGACCCCCAACTAATGAAAAACTGTTTTTT. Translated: CASSLLRPPTNEKLFF.

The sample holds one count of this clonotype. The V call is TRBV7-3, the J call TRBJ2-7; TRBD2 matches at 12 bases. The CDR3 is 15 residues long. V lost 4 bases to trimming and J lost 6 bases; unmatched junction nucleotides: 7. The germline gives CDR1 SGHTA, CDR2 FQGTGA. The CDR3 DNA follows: TGTGCCAGCAGCTCGACACTAGCGGGAGGTGCCGAGCAGTACTTC. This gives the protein CASSSTLAGGAEQYF.